The clone carrying this TCR beta chain was seen many times. Germline loops: CDR1 SGHTA, CDR2 FQGTGA. This CDR3 region has 15 residues. V lost 5 bases, J lost 6 bases, and 16 bases lay in between. This sample is drawn from a study of early T cells in non-severe SARS-CoV-2 infection. TCRdb re-analysed the 5' RACE reads in MiXCR, keeping a single row per CDR3 protein. Among about 59,000 distinct CDR3 sequences listed, under 15% were seen once. The specimen comprised whole blood, sampled at baseline. The clonotype originates from an adult who was a healthcare worker with PCR-confirmed SARS-CoV-2 infection or an uninfected control (not recorded which). This chain joins TRBV7-3 and TRBJ2-2; possibly TRBD1 for D (6 bases). Written as DNA, the CDR3 is TGTGCCAGCAGCATAGGCAACGACAGGTCCGGGGAGCTGTTTTTT. Protein product: CASSIGNDRSGELFF.